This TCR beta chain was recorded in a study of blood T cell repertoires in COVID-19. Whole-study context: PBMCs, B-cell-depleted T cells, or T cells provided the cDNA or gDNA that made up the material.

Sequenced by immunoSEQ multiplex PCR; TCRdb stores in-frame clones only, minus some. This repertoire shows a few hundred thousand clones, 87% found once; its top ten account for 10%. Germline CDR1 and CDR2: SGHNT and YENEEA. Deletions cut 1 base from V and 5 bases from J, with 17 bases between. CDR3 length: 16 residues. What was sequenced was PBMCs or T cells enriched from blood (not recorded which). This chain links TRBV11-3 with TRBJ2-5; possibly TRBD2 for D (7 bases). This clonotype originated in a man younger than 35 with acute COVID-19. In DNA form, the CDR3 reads TGTGCCAGCAGCTTAGCGGGATTTGGGGGGGGCGAGACCCAGTACTTC. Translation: CASSLAGFGGGETQYF.